Following are 20 T cell receptor beta chains from one sample sequenced in a study of blood T cell repertoires in COVID-19. Method: immunoSEQ multiplex PCR; TCRdb's copy keeps in-frame clones and lacks some. Of under 250,000 clones listed, roughly 80% are singletons. Sequenced input: peripheral blood. These TCRs come from a middle-aged woman with COVID-19, enrolled during active disease.

J is TRBJ2-2 and V is TRBV5-1, with unresolved D. The germline V and J ends were trimmed by 0 bases and 7 bases, with 4 bases remaining between them. This CDR3 has 12 amino acids. CDR1 and CDR2 from the germline V gene are SGHRS and YFSETQ. CDR3 in amino acids: CASSLGLGELFF. The CDR3, as DNA: TGCGCCAGCAGCTTGGGTCTCGGGGAGCTGTTTTTT.

The DNA of the CDR3 is TGTGCCAGCAGTGACAGGGGGGGGCAGTACTTC. This sequence encodes CASSDRGGQYF. The genes are TRBV6-4 and TRBJ2-7, with D perhaps matching TRBD2 (7 bases). The CDR3 has 11 residues. From germline, CDR1 is MRHNA and CDR2 SNTAGT. Trimming removed 2 bases at V and 9 bases at J, with 8 bases between.

The chain couples TRBV6-6 to TRBJ1-4, with TRBD1 matching 9 bases. The V gene end was trimmed by 5 bases and the J gene end by 8 bases; junction bases not matched to a gene: 9. The CDR3 has 15 amino acids. From germline, CDR1 is MNHNY and CDR2 SVGAGI (reference sequence). Here the CDR3 DNA reads TGTGCCAGCAGTCGATCGACAGGGGGATGGGAAAAACTGTTTTTT. Protein product: CASSRSTGGWEKLFF.

V usage is TRBV29-1 and J usage is TRBJ1-2, with a tentative D call TRBD1 (6 bases). In germline, CDR1 is SQVTM, CDR2 ANQGSEA. The CDR3 runs 12 residues. Trimming shortened V by 2 bases and J by 11 bases, and 15 bases separated the two germline ends. The CDR3 DNA is TGCAGCGTTGAACCTACGGACAGATCGTACACCTTC. This codes for CSVEPTDRSYTF.

This clone was seen more than once but under ten times. The chain links TRBV18 to TRBJ1-2; D remains unclear. This CDR3 spans 13 amino acids. Deletions cut 3 bases from V and 4 bases from J, with 9 bases between. CDR1 is KGHSH, CDR2 LQKENI, per germline. DNA of the CDR3: TGTGCCAGCTCACCGAGCACAGCCTATGGCTACACCTTC. It yields the protein CASSPSTAYGYTF.

The chain joins TRBV5-1 to TRBJ1-1; D is uncertain. Germline values: CDR1 SGHRS, CDR2 YFSETQ. This CDR3 has 14 amino acids. V lost 7 bases and J lost 6, with 19 bases in between. CDR3 DNA: TGCGCCAGCGCCGCGGTTGTCCGGGAGGCTGAAGCTTTCTTT. This gives the protein CASAAVVREAEAFF.

V gene TRBV3-1 (or the pseudogene TRBV3-2) combines with J gene TRBJ1-1; D gene uncertain. CDR1 LGHDT and CDR2 YNNKEL come from the germline V gene (reference sequence). The CDR3 extends over 13 amino acids. The V end lost 1 base, the J end lost 5 bases, and 8 bases lay between the germline ends. CDR3 coding DNA: TGTGCCAGCAGCCAAGGAGAGGTAACTGAAGCTTTCTTT. Its protein product is CASSQGEVTEAFF.

The gene calls are TRBV6-1 and TRBJ2-7; 11 nucleotides match TRBD1. The V and J ends lost 4 bases and 2 bases, in that order; junction bases with no gene match: 10. The CDR3 loop spans 17 amino acids. Germline CDR1 and CDR2: MNHNS and SASEGT. The CDR3 sequence: CASSAMGDRGSTYEQYF. Written as DNA, the CDR3 is TGTGCCAGCAGTGCGATGGGGGACAGGGGGTCCACCTACGAGCAGTACTTC.

Concerning this clone: The junction departs from the called germline gene at one end, perhaps through a read error. This chain uses TRBV6-5 with TRBJ1-1, with 9 bases matching TRBD1. Germline CDR1 and CDR2: MNHEY and SVGAGI. There are 15 residues in the CDR3. CDR3 loop: CASSYYSGTGNQAFF. CDR3 nucleotides: TGTGCCAGCAGCTACTACTCCGGGACAGGGAATCAAGCTTTCTTT.

The chain combines TRBV5-5 with TRBJ1-2; D is perhaps TRBD1 (6 bases). Germline V gives CDR1 SGHKS, CDR2 YYEKEE (reference sequence). CDR3 length: 19 residues. The V end was cut by 0 bases, the J end by 0 bases, with 21 bases between. CDR3 amino acids: CASSLAVGGSGAPNYGYTF. CDR3 DNA sequence: TGTGCCAGCAGCTTGGCCGTAGGTGGGTCAGGGGCCCCTAACTATGGCTACACCTTC.

The V gene is TRBV5-1, the J gene TRBJ2-5; TRBD2 is a possible D gene (6 bases). Germline CDR1 reads SGHRS; CDR2 reads YFSETQ. V was pared by 6 bases and J by 1 base, with 13 bases between. This CDR3 has 14 residues. The CDR3 DNA follows: TGCGCCAGCACCTATAGCGGAATCCAAGAGACCCAGTACTTC. As protein: CASTYSGIQETQYF.

The genes are TRBV7-9 and TRBJ2-3, with D perhaps TRBD2 (6 bases). Germline assignment: CDR1 SEHNR and CDR2 FQNEAQ (reference sequence). V was cut by 1 base and J by 4 bases, with 15 bases left in between. This CDR3 region has 16 residues. The CDR3 DNA sequence: TGTGCCAGCAGCTTAGTGTCGGGGGTGGGTGCAGATACGCAGTATTTT. This sequence encodes CASSLVSGVGADTQYF.

The chain uses TRBV6-5 and TRBJ1-2, with 9 bases matching TRBD1. This CDR3 is built from 14 residues. CDR1 and CDR2 (germline): MNHEY, SVGAGI. V lost 5 bases and J lost 4; bases outside the gene matches: 5. CDR3 region: CASSRYRGPYGYTF. In nucleotides, the CDR3 is TGTGCCAGCAGTCGCTACAGGGGGCCCTATGGCTACACCTTC.

The V call is TRBV5-4, the J call TRBJ1-2, with a tentative D call TRBD1 (5 bases). From germline, CDR1 is SGHNT and CDR2 YYREEE (reference sequence). CDR3 size: 12 residues. V lost 4 bases, J lost 5 bases, and 9 bases lay in between. The CDR3 protein is CASSLGQYGYTF. The DNA of the CDR3 is TGTGCCAGCAGCCTCGGACAATATGGCTACACCTTC.

This rearrangement joins TRBV5-1 to TRBJ2-1, with a possible D match to TRBD2 (6 bases). Trimming cost V 2 bases and J 1 base, with 7 bases left between them. The CDR3 consists of 14 residues. CDR1 and CDR2 (germline): SGHRS, YFSETQ. CDR3 sequence reads: CASSFGLSYNEQFF. The CDR3 nucleotides are TGCGCCAGCAGCTTTGGACTATCCTACAATGAGCAGTTCTTC.

V gene TRBV5-1 combines with J gene TRBJ2-2; D ambiguous. The V end lost 2 bases, the J end lost 3 bases, and 8 bases lay between the germline ends. The CDR3 runs to 14 residues. CDR1 and CDR2 (germline): SGHRS, YFSETQ. CDR3 in DNA: TGCGCCAGCAGCTTCGCAGGCTACACCGGGGAGCTGTTTTTT. Translating it yields CASSFAGYTGELFF. The full variable domain, with the rest looked up from reference TRBV5-1 and TRBJ2-2, is KAGVTQTPRYLIKTRGQQVTLSCSPISGHRSVSWYQQTPGQGLQFLFEYFSETQRNKGNFPGRFSGRQFSNSRSEMNVSTLELGDSALYLCASSFAGYTGELFFGEGSRLTVL.

The V and J genes are TRBV13 and TRBJ1-1; D uncertain. V lost 2 bases and J lost 8, with 6 bases in between. The CDR3 has 11 amino acids. Germline V gene sequence: CDR1 PRHDT, CDR2 FYEKMQ (reference sequence). The CDR3 DNA reads as TGTGCCAGCAGCTTAAGAGAAGAAGCTTTCTTT. Protein: CASSLREEAFF. Drawing the rest from reference TRBV13 and TRBJ1-1, the complete variable domain is AAGVIQSPRHLIKEKRETATLKCYPIPRHDTVYWYQQGPGQDPQFLISFYEKMQSDKGSIPDRFSAQQFSDYHSELNMSSLELGDSALYFCASSLREEAFFGQGTRLTVV.

The chain employs TRBV11-1 and TRBJ2-3, with 13 bases lining up with TRBD2. V dropped 5 bases and J dropped 2; count of bases not matched to a gene: 4. This CDR3 contains 16 residues. Per germline, CDR1 SGHAT and CDR2 FQDESV (reference sequence). The CDR3 DNA reads TGTGCCAGCAGCCAGGGACTAGCGGGGTCCACAGATACGCAGTATTTT. Protein product: CASSQGLAGSTDTQYF.

The J gene is TRBJ2-4, the V gene TRBV5-1; TRBD1 matches 7 bases. Germline lookup yields CDR1 SGHRS and CDR2 YFSETQ. This CDR3 contains 19 residues. V trimming: 0 bases; J trimming: 7 bases; junction bases outside the gene matches: 19. CDR3 sequence: CASSLDRDSLIGISNIQYF. For the CDR3, the DNA is TGCGCCAGCAGCTTGGATCGGGACAGCCTCATAGGAATATCGAACATTCAGTACTTC.

V is TRBV7-8 and J is TRBJ1-1, with unresolved D. V lost 0 bases to trimming and J lost 6 bases, with 8 bases between them. The CDR3 is 13 amino acids. Germline values: CDR1 SGHVS, CDR2 FQNEAQ. The CDR3 protein is CASSLAEWAEAFF. For the CDR3, the DNA is TGTGCCAGCAGCTTAGCGGAGTGGGCTGAAGCTTTCTTT.